The sample holds one count of the clone carrying this TCR beta chain. What it binds is not known. The PCR had 60 Vbeta and 13 Jbeta primers. In the original processing: In a later analysis, of some 80 million unique beta chains, roughly 10 million appeared in at least two donors. Measured with immunoSEQ multiplex PCR; TCRdb has only the in-frame clones, and not every one. Clone size and V and J calls were adopted from that table, with D and trimming inferred from the DNA. This repertoire shows around 140,000 clones, around 72% found once; its top ten account for approximately 3.9%. CDR1 is KGHSH, CDR2 LQKENI, per germline. Trimming cost V 4 bases and J 2 bases; bases outside gene matches: 13. The CDR3 totals 17 residues. The sample comes from a study of cytomegalovirus exposure and HLA in healthy donors. Points from the study as a whole: Accounts indicate the classifier identified cytomegalovirus status with strong specificity and sensitivity. The records held CMV serostatus as the only immune exposure information.

The chain has TRBV18 and TRBJ1-2; 7 nucleotides align to TRBD1. The specimen was PBMCs. The receptor was isolated from a man in his fifties in good health and CMV-seropositive. As DNA, the CDR3 is TGTGCCAGCTCACGGGGACAGATTCACGATCCCAACTATGGCTACACCTTC. It codes for CASSRGQIHDPNYGYTF.